This TCR beta chain was captured in a study of neurological immune-mediated disorders. Study-level results: Across subjects, no CDR3 amino acid sequence appeared in expanded clones of more than one subject, a finding that suggested private repertoires in all groups.

It was from 2 million PBMCs stored at -80 C that the unsorted libraries were obtained. 5'RACE with 10-nucleotide random UMIs generated the cDNA. Every sequencing run returned over 200 million TCR-beta sequences, which were derived from 15-18 subjects. A single record per CDR3 protein comes from TCRdb applying MiXCR to the 5' RACE reads. The sample lists 80,000 to 85,000 distinct CDR3 sequences; just over 2.5% were seen once. The CDR3 runs to 19 residues. The ends lost 2 bases at V and 4 bases at J; junction bases unmatched: 11. Germline V CDR1 and CDR2: SGHRS, YFSETQ. Details on this clonotype: Antigen: not known.

Material for sequencing was PBMCs. The TCR sequence derives from a woman aged 30 to 39 with multiple sclerosis. The rearrangement joins TRBV5-1 to TRBJ2-1, with 14 bases matching TRBD2. This CDR3 reads CASSLGTSGSLRGYNEQFF. In DNA, the CDR3 is TGCGCCAGCAGCTTAGGGACTAGCGGGAGTTTAAGGGGTTACAATGAGCAGTTCTTC.